These 25 T cell receptor beta chains were sequenced from one sample in a study of T cell changes during pregnancy in multiple sclerosis. Generated by immunoSEQ multiplex PCR, the TCRdb table keeps only in-frame clones and is missing some. The table shows about 39,000 clones, with 80% to 95% occurring only once. This sample comprised CD8+ T cells from peripheral blood mononuclear cells, obtained before pregnancy. These receptors all come from a female donor with multiple sclerosis, enrolled in a pregnancy study.

This clone ranks as medium-sized (0.01 to 0.1%). J is TRBJ1-2 and V is TRBV6-1; 9 bases align to TRBD1. V was clipped by 6 bases and J by 7 bases; unmatched bases: 9. From germline, CDR1 is MNHNS and CDR2 SASEGT. This CDR3 is built from 14 residues. CDR3 residues: CASRNGQGIFGYTF. For the CDR3, the DNA is TGTGCCAGCAGAAACGGACAGGGGATTTTTGGCTACACCTTC.

The chain has TRBV6-1 and TRBJ2-7, with a possible D match to TRBD1 (6 bases). Germline V CDR1 and CDR2: MNHNS, SASEGT. Trimming pared 3 bases from V and 5 bases from J, leaving 14 bases between. This CDR3 has 14 residues. The CDR3 DNA reads TGTGCCAGCAGTGACTCCTATTACAGGGACGAGCAGTACTTC. Translated, it gives CASSDSYYRDEQYF.

The rearrangement links TRBV5-5 to TRBJ2-7; 9 bases match TRBD2. Losses at the gene ends were 0 bases for V and 4 bases for J; bases not matched to a gene: 5. CDR1 SGHKS and CDR2 YYEKEE come from the germline V gene (reference sequence). The CDR3 covers 15 residues. The CDR3 is CASSLGAGGMYEQYF. DNA of the CDR3: TGTGCCAGCAGCTTGGGGGCGGGAGGGATGTACGAGCAGTACTTC.

The table lists this clone with a count of one. The chain carries TRBV19 and TRBJ2-7; tentative D call: TRBD1 (6 bases). The CDR3 runs 16 residues. Germline V gene sequence: CDR1 LNHDA, CDR2 SQIVND (reference sequence). V lost 5 bases and J lost 0, with 17 bases in between. The CDR3 here is CASSLRTRDNSYEQYF. In nucleotides, the CDR3 is TGTGCCAGTAGTCTACGAACCCGGGACAACTCCTACGAGCAGTACTTC.

This chain links TRBV6-5 with TRBJ2-7, with a weak D call TRBD1 (6 bases). This CDR3 spans 14 amino acids. The V gene lost 6 bases and the J gene lost 4 bases, with 16 bases spanning the gap. The germline V gene encodes CDR1 MNHEY and CDR2 SVGAGI. The CDR3 DNA follows: TGTGCCAGCAGCGTTGCGCCCCAGGGGTACGAGCAGTACTTC. This sequence encodes CASSVAPQGYEQYF.

This chain joins TRBV9 and TRBJ2-3; 7 bases fit TRBD2. V lost 4 bases to trimming and J lost 4 bases; unmatched junction nucleotides: 9. CDR1 is SGDLS and CDR2 is YYNGEE in the germline V gene. The CDR3 covers 15 residues. CDR3 sequence (DNA): TGTGCCAGCAGCCTGGGGGGAGGGGCCTCAGATACGCAGTATTTT. This gives the protein CASSLGGGASDTQYF.

The chain combines TRBV28 with TRBJ2-3, with 12 bases matching TRBD2. V was clipped by 5 bases and J by 3 bases; unmatched bases: 6. CDR1 and CDR2 (germline): MDHEN, SYDVKM. The CDR3 consists of 16 residues. The CDR3 protein is CASSPRLAGDTDTQYF. DNA for the CDR3: TGTGCCAGCAGTCCTCGACTAGCGGGGGATACAGATACGCAGTATTTT.

V and J are TRBV14 and TRBJ2-7, with D possibly TRBD1 on 6 matching bases. This CDR3 region has 14 residues. In germline, CDR1 is SGHDN, CDR2 FVKESK. Between the trimmed V and J ends, which lost 1 base and 4 bases, there was a span of 11 bases. CDR3 bases: TGTGCCAGCAGCCAAGGAGGGGGTGGTTACGAGCAGTACTTC. It encodes CASSQGGGGYEQYF.

The count of this clone is one. The CDR3 DNA is TGTGCCAGCAGCTTGGGGACAGGGACCTACGAGCAGTACTTC. It yields the protein CASSLGTGTYEQYF. The chain recombines TRBV5-6 with TRBJ2-7, with 8 bases fitting TRBD1. The CDR3 is 14 amino acids. V gave up 0 bases and J gave up 2 bases; unmatched junction bases: 1. The V gene's germline CDR1 is SGHDT and CDR2 YYEEEE.

This clone has a handful of counts. The chain links TRBV30 to TRBJ1-1, with a tentative D call TRBD1 (5 bases). This CDR3 comprises 13 residues. Germline assignment: CDR1 GTSNPN and CDR2 SVGIG (reference sequence). V lost 1 base to trimming and J lost 8 bases, with 14 bases between them. For the CDR3, the DNA is TGTGCCTGGAGTGACGGGCAGGGTCGAGAAGCTTTCTTT. Its translation: CAWSDGQGREAFF.

This clone appeared a single time. The rearrangement joins TRBV9 to TRBJ2-1; 8 bases are a match to TRBD2. V shed 0 bases, J shed 7 bases, and the junction held 12 bases outside the gene matches. This CDR3 contains 17 residues. CDR1 and CDR2 from the germline V gene are SGDLS and YYNGEE. The CDR3 coding sequence is TGTGCCAGCAGCGTAGCACGAGCGGGAGTCAGGGAAAATGAGCAGTTCTTC. Translated: CASSVARAGVRENEQFF.

The chain uses TRBV28 and TRBJ2-2, with D perhaps TRBD1 (6 bases). Trimming pared 5 bases from V and 6 bases from J, leaving 16 bases between. The germline V gene has CDR1 MDHEN and CDR2 SYDVKM. The CDR3 consists of 15 residues. DNA for the CDR3: TGTGCCAGCAGTCTAGGACAGATCGAGTCCGGGGAGCTGTTTTTT. This encodes CASSLGQIESGELFF.

This clone was counted once. The V call is TRBV13, the J call TRBJ2-5, with 9 positions matching TRBD2. Germline loops: CDR1 PRHDT, CDR2 FYEKMQ (reference sequence). This CDR3 has 17 amino acids. Trimming removed 0 bases from V and 1 base from J; junction bases left unmatched: 6. The chain's CDR3 is CASSLGPAGGSQETQYF. The CDR3 nucleotides are TGTGCCAGCAGCTTAGGCCCAGCGGGGGGCTCCCAAGAGACCCAGTACTTC.

As DNA, the CDR3 is TGCGCCAGCAGTCAGAGGCACAGGACCATCGAGCCCCAGCATTTT. It encodes CASSQRHRTIEPQHF. The chain is built from TRBV23-1 and TRBJ1-5, with D perhaps matching TRBD1 (5 bases). TRBV23-1 qualifies as an ORF whose function is uncertain. This CDR3 comprises 15 residues. V lost 3 bases and J 8 bases, leaving 17 bases between the germline ends.

J is TRBJ2-3 and V is TRBV2, with 11 bases matching TRBD2. CDR3 size: 15 residues. With 6 bases clipped from V and 0 bases from J, the junction kept 2 bases outside the gene matches. CDR1 and CDR2 (germline): SNHLY, FYNNEI. CDR3: CASRRTSGSTDTQYF. CDR3 in DNA: TGTGCCAGCAGACGGACTAGCGGGAGCACAGATACGCAGTATTTT.

The CDR3 region is CASRGQTGGTFLDEKLFF. The CDR3 nucleotides are TGTGCCAGCAGGGGACAAACAGGGGGAACTTTTCTGGATGAAAAACTGTTTTTT. The genes are TRBV2 and TRBJ1-4; TRBD1 matches 8 bases. V shed 6 bases and J 6 bases; nucleotides not matched to a gene: 18. This CDR3 has 18 amino acids. Germline V gives CDR1 SNHLY, CDR2 FYNNEI.

The chain carries TRBV30 and TRBJ2-1; possibly TRBD1 for D (6 bases). This CDR3 has 13 amino acids. V was shortened by 0 bases and J by 8 bases, with 11 bases between the two germline ends. Germline CDR1 GTSNPN, CDR2 SVGIG (reference sequence). CDR3 DNA: TGTGCCTGGAGTGTACAGGGCGGGCATGAGCAGTTCTTC. Residues: CAWSVQGGHEQFF.

The chain combines TRBV6-6 with TRBJ2-7, with a weak D call TRBD1 (6 bases). Germline V gene lookup returns CDR1 MNHNY and CDR2 SVGAGI (reference sequence). The CDR3 loop spans 15 amino acids. Between the trimmed V and J ends, which lost 0 bases and 3 bases, there was a span of 12 bases. Here the CDR3 reads CASSYSRTANYEQYF. The CDR3 DNA reads TGTGCCAGCAGTTACTCTCGGACAGCAAACTACGAGCAGTACTTC.

The V call is TRBV27, the J call TRBJ1-5; possible D gene TRBD1, 6 bases. The CDR3 runs 14 residues. Trimming left V 6 bases short and J 2 bases short, with 11 bases between. From germline, CDR1 is MNHEY and CDR2 SMNVEV (reference sequence). CDR3 coding DNA: TGTGCCAGCAGCGCTCGACAGGGCAATCAGCCCCAGCATTTT. It specifies CASSARQGNQPQHF.

The chain recombines TRBV11-2 with TRBJ2-7; 9 positions match TRBD2. Per germline, CDR1 SGHAT and CDR2 FQNNGV. The V and J ends lost 3 bases and 5 bases, in that order; junction bases with no gene match: 11. This CDR3 region has 16 residues. The CDR3 spells CASSFALAGRIDEQYF. The CDR3 bases are TGTGCCAGCAGCTTTGCTCTAGCGGGACGAATCGACGAGCAGTACTTC.

Comment on this clone: Sequence at one end of the junction differs from germline and may be a read error. V and J are TRBV6-7 and TRBJ1-2, with 9 bases matching TRBD1. TRBV6-7 is an open reading frame whose function is uncertain. The CDR3 length is 15 residues. The CDR3 spells CTSSYPAGTGYGYTF. The CDR3 region has the DNA TGTACCAGCAGTTACCCGGCCGGGACAGGGTATGGCTACACCTTC.

The chain links TRBV6-1 to TRBJ2-3; 7 nucleotides align to TRBD2. This CDR3 comprises 17 residues. V dropped 4 bases and J dropped 3; count of bases not matched to a gene: 13. Looked up from germline, CDR1 is MNHNS and CDR2 is SASEGT. CDR3 bases: TGTGCCAGCAGTGCCTTCGGCGGCGGGAGTTCGACAGATACGCAGTATTTT. Amino acid sequence: CASSAFGGGSSTDTQYF.

The chain couples TRBV4-1 to TRBJ2-7; perhaps TRBD1 as D (5 bases). The CDR3 has 15 amino acids. Between the trimmed V and J ends, which lost 0 bases and 5 bases, there was a span of 14 bases. Germline lookup yields CDR1 MGHRA and CDR2 YSYEKL. This CDR3 reads CASSQEPLGPDEQYF. The CDR3 DNA follows: TGCGCCAGCAGCCAAGAGCCCCTGGGGCCCGACGAGCAGTACTTC.

This clone was recorded once. This chain connects TRBV9 to TRBJ2-7, with 8 bases identical to TRBD1. Germline V lookup: CDR1 SGDLS, CDR2 YYNGEE. This CDR3 contains 17 residues. V was clipped by 0 bases and J by 2 bases; unmatched bases: 10. CDR3 sequence: CASSVEGTGTGTYEQYF. CDR3 coding DNA: TGTGCCAGCAGCGTAGAGGGTACCGGGACAGGAACCTACGAGCAGTACTTC.

The rearrangement uses TRBV6-1 and TRBJ2-3; 11 bases align to TRBD1. Germline CDR1 and CDR2: MNHNS and SASEGT. With V trimmed by 6 bases and J by 4 bases, 3 bases remained unmatched. The CDR3 is 14 amino acids. CDR3 coding DNA: TGTGCCAGCAGCCAGGGACAGGGGGCAGATACGCAGTATTTT. Amino acid sequence: CASSQGQGADTQYF.